The present T cell receptor (beta chain) was sequenced within a study of beta chain bispecific antibodies for T cell cancers. Study as a whole: Sequenced cells survived coculture with leukemia lines plus bispecific antibodies. Study-level results: In these mixed samples, most targeted TRBV reads derived from the leukemia cell line. The anti-TRBV5-5 antibody also binds TRBV5-6, a similar gene.

Clonotypes were quantified using unique molecular identifier barcodes. TCRdb passed the 5' RACE reads through MiXCR, listing each CDR3 protein once. The data hold 20,000 to 25,000 distinct CDR3 sequences, with over 2.5% observed a single time. This clonotype has at least ten counts. The antigen is unknown. Blood mononuclear cells were expanded for 3 days using either OKT3 anti-CD3 antibody or CD3/CD28 beads. Germline V CDR1 and CDR2: MNHEY, SMNVEV (reference sequence). Unmatched junction bases numbered 8, after V lost 4 bases and J lost 4 bases. The CDR3 is made up of 18 amino acids. The sample taken for sequencing was healthy donor T cells cultured with leukemia cells. J is TRBJ2-3 and V is TRBV27; 16 nucleotides match TRBD2. The TCR was taken from a human donor in good health. Some clones in this sample may be carry-over from other donors' samples. CDR3 coding DNA: TGTGCCAGCAGTTCACCGGGACTAGCGGGGGGGCCAGCAGATACGCAGTATTTT. It encodes CASSSPGLAGGPADTQYF.